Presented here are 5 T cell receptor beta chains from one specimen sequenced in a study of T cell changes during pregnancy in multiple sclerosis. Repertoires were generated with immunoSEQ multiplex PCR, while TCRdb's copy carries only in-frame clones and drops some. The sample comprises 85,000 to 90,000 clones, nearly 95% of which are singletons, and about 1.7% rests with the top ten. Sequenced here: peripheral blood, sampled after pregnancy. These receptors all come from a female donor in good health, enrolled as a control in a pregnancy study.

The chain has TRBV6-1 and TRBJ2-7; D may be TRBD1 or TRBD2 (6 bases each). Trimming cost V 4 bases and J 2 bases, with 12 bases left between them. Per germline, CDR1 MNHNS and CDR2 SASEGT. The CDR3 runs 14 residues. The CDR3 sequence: CASSAAGEAYEQYF. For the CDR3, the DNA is TGTGCCAGCAGTGCAGCAGGGGAGGCCTACGAGCAGTACTTC.

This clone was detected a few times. CDR3 nucleotide sequence: TGTGCCAGCAGCCCGACGACTAGCGGGAGTTGGGATGAGCAGTTCTTC. It codes for CASSPTTSGSWDEQFF. The V gene is TRBV7-9, the J gene TRBJ2-1; 12 nucleotides match TRBD2. V was pared by 5 bases and J by 8 bases, with 10 bases of the junction left unmatched. This CDR3 spans 16 amino acids. The germline gives CDR1 SEHNR, CDR2 FQNEAQ (reference sequence).

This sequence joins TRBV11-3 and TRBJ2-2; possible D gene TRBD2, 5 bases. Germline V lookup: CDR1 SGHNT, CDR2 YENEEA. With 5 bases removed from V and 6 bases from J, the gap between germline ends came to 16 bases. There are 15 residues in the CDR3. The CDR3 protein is CASSTTRNRPGELFF. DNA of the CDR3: TGTGCCAGCAGCACTACTAGAAACCGTCCCGGGGAGCTGTTTTTT.

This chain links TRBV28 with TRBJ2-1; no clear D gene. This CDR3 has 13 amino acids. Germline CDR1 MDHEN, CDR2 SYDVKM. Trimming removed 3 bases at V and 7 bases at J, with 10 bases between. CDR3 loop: CASSLGRRNEQFF. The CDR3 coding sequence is TGTGCCAGCAGTTTGGGCAGGCGTAATGAGCAGTTCTTC.

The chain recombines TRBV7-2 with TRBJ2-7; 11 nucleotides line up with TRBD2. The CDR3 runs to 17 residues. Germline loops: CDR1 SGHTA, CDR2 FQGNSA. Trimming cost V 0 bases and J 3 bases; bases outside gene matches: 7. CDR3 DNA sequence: TGTGCCAGCAGCTTAGCGCGTCGGGGACTAGCGGACTACGAGCAGTACTTC. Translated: CASSLARRGLADYEQYF.